Below, one T cell receptor (beta chain) is given with its context. As yet, its antigen is unknown. The sample belongs to a study of T cell repertoires in cytomegalovirus infection. In TCRdb, the reads were re-called with MiXCR into one record per CDR3 protein. The table records about 530,000 distinct CDR3 sequences, less than 30% of them present only once. Study observations and caveats: Cumulative frequency (of public TCR beta family members) identified carriers of CMV plus the relevant HLA.

Trimming stripped 3 bases from V and 0 bases from J, with 12 bases between. CDR3 length: 17 residues. The sequenced material came from PBMCs. The V call is TRBV12-3 or TRBV12-4, the J call TRBJ2-6, with D perhaps given as TRBD1 or TRBD2 (7 bases each). This TCR was sampled from a human donor in good health (CMV status not recorded). Some clones in this sample may be carry-over from other donors' samples. CDR3 coding DNA: TGTGCCAGCAGTTTCGGCAGGGGGGGCTCTGGGGCCAACGTCCTGACTTTC. Translation: CASSFGRGGSGANVLTF.